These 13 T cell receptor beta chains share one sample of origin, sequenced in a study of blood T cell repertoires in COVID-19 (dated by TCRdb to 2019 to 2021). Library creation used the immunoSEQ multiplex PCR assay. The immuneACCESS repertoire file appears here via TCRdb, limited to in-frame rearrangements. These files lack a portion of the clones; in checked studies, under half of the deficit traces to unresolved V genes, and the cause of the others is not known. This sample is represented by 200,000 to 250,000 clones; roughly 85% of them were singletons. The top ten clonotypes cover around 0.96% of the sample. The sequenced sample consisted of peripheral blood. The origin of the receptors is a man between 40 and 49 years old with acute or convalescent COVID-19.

The CDR3 nucleotides are TGTGCCAGCAGTGCGATACAGGGGGCCACTGAAGCTTTCTTT. Translating gives CASSAIQGATEAFF. The chain carries TRBV28 and TRBJ1-1; 9 positions match TRBD1. Germline V gene data show CDR1 as MDHEN and CDR2 as SYDVKM. V dropped 5 bases and J dropped 4; count of bases not matched to a gene: 5. CDR3 length: 14 amino acids.

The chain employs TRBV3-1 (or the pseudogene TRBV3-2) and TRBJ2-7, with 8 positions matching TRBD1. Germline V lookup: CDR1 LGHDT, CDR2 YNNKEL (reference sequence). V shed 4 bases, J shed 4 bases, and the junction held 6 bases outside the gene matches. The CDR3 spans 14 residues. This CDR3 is CASSPGQGGYEQYF. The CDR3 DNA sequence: TGTGCCAGCAGCCCCGGACAGGGCGGATACGAGCAGTACTTC.

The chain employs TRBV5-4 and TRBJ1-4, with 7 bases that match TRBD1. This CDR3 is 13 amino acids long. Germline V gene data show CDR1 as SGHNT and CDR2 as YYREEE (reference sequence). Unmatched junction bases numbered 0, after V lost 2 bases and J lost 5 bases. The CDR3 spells CASSFRGNEKLFF. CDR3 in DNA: TGTGCCAGCAGCTTCAGGGGGAATGAAAAACTGTTTTTT.

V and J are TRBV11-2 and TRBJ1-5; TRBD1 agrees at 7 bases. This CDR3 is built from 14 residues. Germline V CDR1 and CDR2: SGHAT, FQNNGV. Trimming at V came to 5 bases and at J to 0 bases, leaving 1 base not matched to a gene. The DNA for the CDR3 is TGTGCCAGCAGCCGACAGGGTAGCAATCAGCCCCAGCATTTT. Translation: CASSRQGSNQPQHF.

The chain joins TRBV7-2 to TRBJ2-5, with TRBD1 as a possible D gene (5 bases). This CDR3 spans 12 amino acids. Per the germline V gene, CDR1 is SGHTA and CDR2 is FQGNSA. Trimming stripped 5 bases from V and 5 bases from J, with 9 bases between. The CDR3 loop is CASSTNRETQYF. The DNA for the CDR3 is TGTGCCAGCAGCACCAACAGGGAGACCCAGTACTTC.

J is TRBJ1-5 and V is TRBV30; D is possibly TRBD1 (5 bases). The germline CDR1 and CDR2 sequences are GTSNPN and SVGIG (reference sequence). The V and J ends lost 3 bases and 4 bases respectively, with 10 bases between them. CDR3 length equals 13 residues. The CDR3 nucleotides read TGTGCCTGGAGGGGGCTTGGAAATCAGCCCCAGCATTTT. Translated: CAWRGLGNQPQHF. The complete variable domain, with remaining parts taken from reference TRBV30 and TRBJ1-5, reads SQTIHQWPATLVQPVGSPLSLECTVEGTSNPNLYWYRQAAGRGLQLLFYSVGIGQISSEVPQNLSASRPQDRQFILSSKKLLLSDSGFYLCAWRGLGNQPQHFGDGTRLSIL.

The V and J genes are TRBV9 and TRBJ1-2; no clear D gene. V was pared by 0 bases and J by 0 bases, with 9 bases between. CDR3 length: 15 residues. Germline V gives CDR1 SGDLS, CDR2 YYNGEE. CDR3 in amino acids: CASSVATSSNYGYTF. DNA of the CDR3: TGTGCCAGCAGCGTAGCAACATCTTCTAACTATGGCTACACCTTC.

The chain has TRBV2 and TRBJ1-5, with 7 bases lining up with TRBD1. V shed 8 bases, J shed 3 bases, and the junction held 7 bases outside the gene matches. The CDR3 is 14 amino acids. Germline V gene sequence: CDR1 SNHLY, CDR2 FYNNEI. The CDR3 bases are TGTGCCAGCCGGGGACAGCTTTCCAATCAGCCCCAGCATTTT. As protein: CASRGQLSNQPQHF.

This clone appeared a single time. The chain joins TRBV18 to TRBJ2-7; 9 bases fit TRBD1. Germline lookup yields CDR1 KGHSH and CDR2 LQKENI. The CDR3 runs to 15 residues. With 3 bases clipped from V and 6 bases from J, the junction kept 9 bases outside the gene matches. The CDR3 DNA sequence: TGTGCCAGCTCACCTTCGACCGGGACAGGGTCCGAGCAGTACTTC. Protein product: CASSPSTGTGSEQYF.

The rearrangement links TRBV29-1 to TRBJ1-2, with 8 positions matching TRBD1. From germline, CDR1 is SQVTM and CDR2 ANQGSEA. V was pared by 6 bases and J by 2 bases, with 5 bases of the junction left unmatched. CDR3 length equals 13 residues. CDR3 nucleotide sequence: TGCAGCGTGCAACGGGACAGGAACTATGGCTACACCTTC. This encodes CSVQRDRNYGYTF.

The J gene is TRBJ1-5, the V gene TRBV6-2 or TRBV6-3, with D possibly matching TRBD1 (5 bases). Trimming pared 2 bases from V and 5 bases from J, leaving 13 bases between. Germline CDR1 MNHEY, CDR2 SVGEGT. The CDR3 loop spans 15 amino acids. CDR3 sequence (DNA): TGTGCCAGCAGTTACATCCAGGGCACCGATCAGCCCCAGCATTTT. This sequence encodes CASSYIQGTDQPQHF.

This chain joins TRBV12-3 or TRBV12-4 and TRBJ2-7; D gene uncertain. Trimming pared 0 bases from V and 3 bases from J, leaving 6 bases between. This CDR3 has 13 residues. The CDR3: CASSLAQYYEQYF. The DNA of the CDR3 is TGTGCCAGCAGTTTAGCGCAGTACTACGAGCAGTACTTC.

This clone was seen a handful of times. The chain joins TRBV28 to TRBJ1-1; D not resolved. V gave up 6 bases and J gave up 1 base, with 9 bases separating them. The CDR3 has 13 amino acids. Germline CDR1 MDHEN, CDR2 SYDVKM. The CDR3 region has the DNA TGTGCCAGCAGCAGAATTGGGAACACTGAAGCTTTCTTT. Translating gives CASSRIGNTEAFF.